The sequence of this T cell receptor (beta chain) was determined in a study of cytomegalovirus exposure and HLA in healthy donors. Study-level findings and limits: In a later analysis, V- and J-gene trimming of beta chains associated with a DCLRE1C missense variant, replicated independently. Rates of TCR association differed by HLA locus in a later analysis, with DRB1 highest and HLA-C lowest.

CDR3 length: 13 residues. Germline CDR1 reads SGHTA; CDR2 reads FQGTGA. As concerns this clone: Its cognate antigen is unknown. At one boundary the junction diverges from the germline segment, which might be a read error.

Use of 60 Vbeta and 13 Jbeta primers characterized the PCR. The assay was immunoSEQ multiplex PCR, and TCRdb's table has in-frame clones only and misses some. The table has about 150,000 clones, approximately 57% seen once. The V and J genes are TRBV7-3 and TRBJ2-5; D possibly corresponds to TRBD1 (6 bases). The source of this sequence is a male donor in good health and CMV-seronegative. Source material: PBMCs. CDR3 protein: CASSFSEQGPFNF. CDR3 bases: TGTGCCAGCAGCTTTTCCGAACAGGGACCGTTTAACTTC. Full variable domain (rest looked up from reference TRBV7-3 and TRBJ2-5): GAGVSQTPSNKVTEKGKYVELRCDPISGHTALYWYRQSLGQGPEFLIYFQGTGAADDSGLPNDRFFAVRPEGSVSTLKIQRTERGDSAVYLCASSFSEQGPFNFGPGTRLLVL.